This T cell receptor (beta chain) was sequenced in a study of CD8 T cells in Susac syndrome. Germline CDR1 SEHNR, CDR2 FQNEAQ (reference sequence). The CDR3 has 15 residues. The V segment lost 3 bases and the J segment 2 bases; nucleotides outside the gene matches: 5. CD8+ and CD4+ T cells circulating in blood were sequenced for TCR beta. Reverse transcription of roughly 0.45 to 1 ug RNA was carried out with random hexamers. TCRdb reprocessed the immunoSEQ multiplex PCR reads via MiXCR and lists one record per CDR3 protein. The sample lists 150,000 to 200,000 distinct CDR3 sequences; roughly 94% were seen once.

The material sequenced was CD4+ T cells from PBMCs. The TCR originated in a human donor with multiple sclerosis. The chain links TRBV7-9 to TRBJ2-3; TRBD1 matches 7 bases. The CDR3 DNA is TGTGCCAGCAGCTTCGGGACAGATCCCACAGATACGCAGTATTTT. Protein sequence: CASSFGTDPTDTQYF.